The 21 T cell receptor beta chains in this list originate from one sample, sequenced in a study of blood T cell repertoires in COVID-19. This table comes from immunoSEQ multiplex PCR, and its TCRdb copy is limited to in-frame clones, with some not included. The table includes about 230,000 clones, nearly 85% detected once. Sequences were obtained from peripheral blood. The receptors were gathered from a woman younger than 45 with COVID-19, enrolled during active disease.

The chain employs TRBV7-8 and TRBJ1-2; TRBD1 might be the D (5 bases). There are 13 residues in the CDR3. Germline CDR1 SGHVS, CDR2 FQNEAQ. The ends were cut back, 10 bases at V and 4 bases at J, with 16 bases in the middle. The CDR3 sequence is CATSPGLSYGYTF. In DNA form, the CDR3 reads TGTGCCACCTCCCCAGGGTTGAGCTATGGCTACACCTTC.

This clone was recorded a few times. The V gene is TRBV2, the J gene TRBJ2-7; 8 bases fit TRBD1. Germline V CDR1 and CDR2: SNHLY, FYNNEI. This CDR3 has 14 amino acids. V dropped 7 bases and J dropped 7; count of bases not matched to a gene: 12. The CDR3 spells CASNPRQGIWEQYF. CDR3 sequence (DNA): TGTGCCAGCAACCCCAGACAGGGGATTTGGGAGCAGTACTTC. Complete variable domain (other parts from reference TRBV2 and TRBJ2-7): EPEVTQTPSHQVTQMGQEVILRCVPISNHLYFYWYRQILGQKVEFLVSFYNNEISEKSEIFDDQFSVERPDGSNFTLKIRSTKLEDSAMYFCASNPRQGIWEQYFGPGTRLTVT.

The chain uses TRBV18 and TRBJ2-2; 12 nucleotides match TRBD2. The ends lost 4 bases at V and 3 bases at J; junction bases unmatched: 9. Looked up from germline, CDR1 is KGHSH and CDR2 is LQKENI. The CDR3 extends over 18 amino acids. The CDR3 DNA is TGTGCCAGCTCACGCCTAAAGACTAGCGGGAGTTACACCGGGGAGCTGTTTTTT. It encodes CASSRLKTSGSYTGELFF.

This rearrangement joins TRBV2 to TRBJ2-7; 8 nucleotides agree with TRBD1. The germline V gene has CDR1 SNHLY and CDR2 FYNNEI. Losses at the gene ends were 1 base for V and 2 bases for J; bases not matched to a gene: 7. CDR3 length: 16 residues. CDR3 sequence reads: CASSEGWGTGAYEQYF. The CDR3 DNA sequence: TGTGCCAGCAGTGAAGGTTGGGGGACAGGTGCCTACGAGCAGTACTTC.

This sequence joins TRBV7-2 and TRBJ1-2; D gene unclear. Per germline, CDR1 SGHTA and CDR2 FQGNSA. This CDR3 spans 13 amino acids. Deletions cut 2 bases from V and 1 base from J, with 5 bases between. The CDR3 bases are TGTGCCAGCAGCTTACGGGTTAACTATGGCTACACCTTC. As protein: CASSLRVNYGYTF.

The rearrangement links TRBV5-4 to TRBJ1-1; D is uncertain. This CDR3 spans 14 amino acids. Looked up from germline, CDR1 is SGHNT and CDR2 is YYREEE (reference sequence). Trimming removed 4 bases at V and 3 bases at J, with 13 bases between. CDR3: CASSARYSHTEAFF. CDR3 DNA sequence: TGTGCCAGCAGCGCGCGCTATAGCCACACTGAAGCTTTCTTT. Using reference TRBV5-4 and TRBJ1-1 for the parts outside the CDR3, the full variable domain is ETGVTQSPTHLIKTRGQQVTLRCSSQSGHNTVSWYQQALGQGPQFIFQYYREEENGRGNFPPRFSGLQFPNYSSELNVNALELDDSALYLCASSARYSHTEAFFGQGTRLTVV.

The chain joins TRBV5-1 to TRBJ1-1; weak D call: TRBD1 (5 bases). The CDR3 consists of 15 residues. Trimming shortened V by 5 bases and J by 0 bases, and 14 bases separated the two germline ends. From germline, CDR1 is SGHRS and CDR2 YFSETQ. CDR3 in amino acids: CASRGLGGMNTEAFF. The CDR3 DNA is TGCGCCAGCAGAGGCCTCGGGGGGATGAACACTGAAGCTTTCTTT. The full variable domain, in which reference TRBV5-1 and TRBJ1-1 provide the parts outside the CDR3, is KAGVTQTPRYLIKTRGQQVTLSCSPISGHRSVSWYQQTPGQGLQFLFEYFSETQRNKGNFPGRFSGRQFSNSRSEMNVSTLELGDSALYLCASRGLGGMNTEAFFGQGTRLTVV.

In its sample, this clone was seen once. The rearrangement uses TRBV4-1 and TRBJ2-7, with D possibly being TRBD2 (5 bases). The germline CDR1 and CDR2 sequences are MGHRA and YSYEKL. The germline V and J ends were trimmed by 4 bases and 3 bases, with 10 bases remaining between them. The CDR3 spans 13 residues. The CDR3 reads CASSPWTGYEQYF. The DNA of the CDR3 is TGCGCCAGCAGCCCGTGGACTGGCTACGAGCAGTACTTC.

This clone appeared a single time. The genes are TRBV5-4 and TRBJ2-4; D call uncertain. The CDR3 has 19 amino acids. Deletions cut 5 bases from V and 0 bases from J, with 24 bases between. The V gene's germline CDR1 is SGHNT and CDR2 YYREEE (reference sequence). For the CDR3, the DNA is TGTGCCAGCAGTCAGAACGACAACCTAAAGATGATAGCCAAAAACATTCAGTACTTC. Its protein is CASSQNDNLKMIAKNIQYF.

The chain recombines TRBV6-1 with TRBJ1-2; a weak D match, TRBD1 (6 bases). CDR1 is MNHNS and CDR2 is SASEGT in the germline V gene. CDR3 length: 14 residues. V gave up 1 base and J gave up 4 bases, with 10 bases separating them. CDR3 sequence: CASSEGRGGYGYTF. The CDR3 DNA reads TGTGCCAGCAGTGAAGGCAGGGGTGGCTATGGCTACACCTTC.

The rearrangement joins TRBV19 to TRBJ1-6; D may be TRBD1 (5 bases). Looked up from germline, CDR1 is LNHDA and CDR2 is SQIVND (reference sequence). This CDR3 contains 14 residues. V dropped 4 bases and J dropped 10 bases, with 14 bases sitting between them. CDR3 bases: TGTGCCAGTAGTAAGGGGCGGGGTGAATCACCCCTCCACTTT. Encoded protein: CASSKGRGESPLHF.

V gene TRBV9 combines with J gene TRBJ1-1; D might be TRBD1 (5 bases). Germline CDR1 and CDR2: SGDLS and YYNGEE. The ends were cut back, 0 bases at V and 3 bases at J, with 15 bases in the middle. This CDR3 contains 16 residues. Here the CDR3 reads CASSVAGGGMDTEAFF. CDR3 sequence (DNA): TGTGCCAGCAGCGTAGCGGGGGGTGGGATGGACACTGAAGCTTTCTTT.

This clone was seen a few times. The chain combines TRBV28 with TRBJ1-5, with a weak D call TRBD1 (6 bases). The V gene's germline CDR1 is MDHEN and CDR2 SYDVKM. The CDR3 covers 15 residues. V was clipped by 5 bases and J by 3 bases, with 14 bases between them. CDR3 nucleotide sequence: TGTGCCAGCAGTGGCCCAGGGGCTATCAATCAGCCCCAGCATTTT. Its translation is CASSGPGAINQPQHF. The full variable domain, in which reference TRBV28 and TRBJ1-5 provide the parts outside the CDR3, is DVKVTQSSRYLVKRTGEKVFLECVQDMDHENMFWYRQDPGLGLRLIYFSYDVKMKEKGDIPEGYSVSREKKERFSLILESASTNQTSMYLCASSGPGAINQPQHFGDGTRLSIL.

V and J are TRBV4-1 and TRBJ1-5; D remains ambiguous. This CDR3 has 14 amino acids. V lost 1 base and J 7 bases, leaving 11 bases between the germline ends. Germline CDR1 and CDR2: MGHRA and YSYEKL. The CDR3 nucleotides read TGCGCCAGCAGCCAAGTCGGCGGGTGGCAGCCCCAGCATTTT. It translates to CASSQVGGWQPQHF.

The chain carries TRBV19 and TRBJ2-3; no clear D. CDR1 and CDR2 from the germline V gene are LNHDA and SQIVND (reference sequence). The V and J ends lost 6 bases and 6 bases respectively, with 7 bases between them. The CDR3 spans 11 residues. CDR3 DNA sequence: TGTGCCAGTAGACTGCTGGATACGCAGTATTTT. This translates into CASRLLDTQYF.

The rearrangement joins TRBV2 to TRBJ1-5; D not certain. Between the trimmed V and J ends, which lost 7 bases and 7 bases, there was a span of 20 bases. Germline V gene lookup returns CDR1 SNHLY and CDR2 FYNNEI. CDR3 size: 15 residues. CDR3 protein: CASNLGRPLDQPQHF. CDR3 in DNA: TGTGCCAGCAATCTCGGGAGGCCCCTGGACCAGCCCCAGCATTTT.

V usage is TRBV4-3 and J usage is TRBJ2-5; 9 bases are shared with TRBD2. Trimming at V came to 2 bases and at J to 5 bases, leaving 3 bases not matched to a gene. CDR1 and CDR2 (germline): LGHNA, YSLEER. The CDR3 sequence is 14 residues long. CDR3 DNA sequence: TGCGCCAGCAGCCAAAACCTAGCGGGGGAGACCCAGTACTTC. Residues: CASSQNLAGETQYF.

V and J are TRBV7-2 and TRBJ1-2; TRBD1 is a possible D gene (5 bases). The germline V gene has CDR1 SGHTA and CDR2 FQGNSA. Trimming stripped 4 bases from V and 8 bases from J, with 14 bases between. This CDR3 region has 13 residues. The CDR3 nucleotides read TGTGCCAGCAGCTCCCTACAGGTTGGAGGCTACACCTTC. It codes for CASSSLQVGGYTF.

The CDR3 loop reads CASSFRGGPDSYEQYF. CDR3 nucleotides: TGTGCCAGCAGCTTCCGTGGAGGGCCCGATTCCTACGAGCAGTACTTC. The rearrangement links TRBV7-2 to TRBJ2-7; D might be TRBD2 (6 bases). V was pared by 3 bases and J by 1 base, with 16 bases between. Germline V gene data show CDR1 as SGHTA and CDR2 as FQGNSA. CDR3 length: 16 residues.

The chain is built from TRBV7-6 and TRBJ2-7, with TRBD2 matching 12 bases. Germline trimming cut 1 base from V and 6 bases from J; bases unmatched to any gene: 4. Germline V lookup: CDR1 SGHVS, CDR2 FNYEAQ. The CDR3 consists of 15 residues. The CDR3 protein is CASSLVSSGRGEQYF. CDR3 sequence (DNA): TGTGCCAGCAGCTTAGTGTCTAGCGGGAGGGGCGAGCAGTACTTC.

The rearrangement uses TRBV6-6 and TRBJ1-1, with D perhaps TRBD1 (6 bases). Germline V gene sequence: CDR1 MNHNY, CDR2 SVGAGI (reference sequence). This CDR3 has 14 amino acids. With 6 bases removed from V and 1 base from J, the gap between germline ends came to 12 bases. The CDR3 protein is CASRETGQNTEAFF. DNA of the CDR3: TGTGCCAGCAGGGAGACAGGCCAGAACACTGAAGCTTTCTTT.